The 9 T cell receptor beta chains given below trace back to one sample, sequenced in a study of blood T cell repertoires in COVID-19 (dated by TCRdb to 2020 to 2022). Receptors were amplified or captured by the immunoSEQ multiplex PCR assay. TCRdb stores this immuneACCESS table with in-frame sequences only. Part of the clones is absent; in the studies checked, under half of the shortfall reflects unresolved V genes, and no reason is known for the rest. Within this sample are under 300,000 clones, with around four fifths of them counted one time only. Of the sample, about 4.5% falls within the top ten clones. The sample was peripheral blood. The receptors shown here come from a man between 60 and 75 years old who had recovered from COVID-19.

The chain carries TRBV2 and TRBJ2-6; 8 bases fit TRBD1. Germline V lookup: CDR1 SNHLY, CDR2 FYNNEI. J was trimmed by 0 bases and V by 6 bases; bases with no gene match: 7. This CDR3 comprises 17 residues. CDR3 sequence: CASSQGQVHSGANVLTF. The CDR3, as DNA: TGTGCCAGCAGCCAGGGACAGGTTCACTCTGGGGCCAACGTCCTGACTTTC.

The sample holds one count of this clone. This rearrangement joins TRBV7-2 to TRBJ2-5; TRBD1 aligns across 8 bases. Unmatched junction bases numbered 14, after V lost 5 bases and J lost 0 bases. CDR3 length: 18 amino acids. Germline V gene data show CDR1 as SGHTA and CDR2 as FQGNSA. CDR3 residues: CASSVSVSRGRNQETQYF. The CDR3 DNA reads as TGTGCCAGCAGCGTCAGCGTTTCCAGGGGGCGGAACCAAGAGACCCAGTACTTC.

The chain uses TRBV12-3 or TRBV12-4 and TRBJ1-2, with a possible D match to TRBD1 (6 bases). With 1 base removed from V and 5 bases from J, the gap between germline ends came to 8 bases. CDR3 length equals 13 residues. CDR3 region: CASSLGRGYGYTF. The CDR3 DNA follows: TGTGCCAGCAGTTTAGGCAGGGGATATGGCTACACCTTC.

This clone was detected a few times. The chain is built from TRBV29-1 and TRBJ1-2, with D unresolved. The CDR3 runs to 12 residues. Germline-derived CDR1 and CDR2 are SQVTM and ANQGSEA. V was trimmed by 0 bases and J by 4 bases, leaving 6 bases between them. CDR3 bases: TGCAGCGTTGAAGATTTGAGCTATGGCTACACCTTC. Its protein is CSVEDLSYGYTF. Based on the CDR3 plus reference TRBV29-1 and TRBJ1-2, the full variable domain is SAVISQKPSRDICQRGTSLTIQCQVDSQVTMMFWYRQQPGQSLTLIATANQGSEATYESGFVIDKFPISRPNLTFSTLTVSNMSPEDSSIYLCSVEDLSYGYTFGSGTRLTVV.

This clone was found a few times. This chain uses TRBV6-5 with TRBJ2-1, with 7 bases aligning to TRBD1. Unmatched junction bases numbered 12, after V lost 10 bases and J lost 6 bases. The length of the CDR3 is 14 residues. The germline V gene encodes CDR1 MNHEY and CDR2 SVGAGI. CDR3 DNA: TGTGCCACAACCAGCCGTAACAGGGGCAATGAGCAGTTCTTC. Translation: CATTSRNRGNEQFF.

The V gene is TRBV24-1, the J gene TRBJ2-1, with TRBD1 matching over 8 bases. Germline trimming cut 4 bases from V and 4 bases from J; bases unmatched to any gene: 5. Germline V gene data show CDR1 as KGHDR and CDR2 as SFDVKD. The CDR3 consists of 15 residues. CDR3 bases: TGTGCCACCAGTGAATCCGGGACAGGTTACAATGAGCAGTTCTTC. It codes for CATSESGTGYNEQFF.

The genes are TRBV19 and TRBJ1-5, with 10 bases lining up with TRBD1. V shed 4 bases, J shed 6 bases, and the junction held 6 bases outside the gene matches. The CDR3 consists of 15 residues. The germline gives CDR1 LNHDA, CDR2 SQIVND (reference sequence). The CDR3 DNA reads TGTGCCAGTAGTACAGTGACAGGGGGCCGTCAGCCCCAGCATTTT. This codes for CASSTVTGGRQPQHF.

The V call is TRBV3-1 (or the pseudogene TRBV3-2), the J call TRBJ2-3, with D unresolved. The CDR3 totals 14 residues. Germline values: CDR1 LGHDT, CDR2 YNNKEL (reference sequence). Trimming removed 3 bases at V and 0 bases at J, with 7 bases between. The CDR3 here is CASSHAASTDTQYF. CDR3 DNA sequence: TGTGCCAGCAGCCATGCGGCAAGCACAGATACGCAGTATTTT.

The chain recombines TRBV19 with TRBJ1-6; no reliable D call. The CDR3 is 13 amino acids. The V end lost 7 bases, the J end lost 6 bases, and 10 bases lay between the germline ends. Germline V lookup: CDR1 LNHDA, CDR2 SQIVND (reference sequence). The CDR3 reads CASKEQPNSPLHF. In DNA form, the CDR3 reads TGTGCCAGTAAAGAACAGCCTAATTCACCCCTCCACTTT. The variable domain in full, completed from reference TRBV19 and TRBJ1-6, reads DGGITQSPKYLFRKEGQNVTLSCEQNLNHDAMYWYRQDPGQGLRLIYYSQIVNDFQKGDIAEGYSVSREKKESFPLTVTSAQKNPTAFYLCASKEQPNSPLHFGNGTRLTVT.